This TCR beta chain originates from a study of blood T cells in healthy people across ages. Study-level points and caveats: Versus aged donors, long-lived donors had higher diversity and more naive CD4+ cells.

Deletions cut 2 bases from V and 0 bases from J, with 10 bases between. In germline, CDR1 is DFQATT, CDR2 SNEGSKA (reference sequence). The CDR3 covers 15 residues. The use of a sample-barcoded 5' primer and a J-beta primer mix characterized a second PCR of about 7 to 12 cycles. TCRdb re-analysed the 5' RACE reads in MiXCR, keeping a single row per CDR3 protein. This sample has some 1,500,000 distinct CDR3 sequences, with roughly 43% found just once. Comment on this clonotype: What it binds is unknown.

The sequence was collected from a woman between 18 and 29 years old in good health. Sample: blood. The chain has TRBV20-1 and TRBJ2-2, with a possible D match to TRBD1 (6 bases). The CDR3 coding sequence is TGCAGTGCTAGACCACAGGGTTCGAACACCGGGGAGCTGTTTTTT. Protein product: CSARPQGSNTGELFF.